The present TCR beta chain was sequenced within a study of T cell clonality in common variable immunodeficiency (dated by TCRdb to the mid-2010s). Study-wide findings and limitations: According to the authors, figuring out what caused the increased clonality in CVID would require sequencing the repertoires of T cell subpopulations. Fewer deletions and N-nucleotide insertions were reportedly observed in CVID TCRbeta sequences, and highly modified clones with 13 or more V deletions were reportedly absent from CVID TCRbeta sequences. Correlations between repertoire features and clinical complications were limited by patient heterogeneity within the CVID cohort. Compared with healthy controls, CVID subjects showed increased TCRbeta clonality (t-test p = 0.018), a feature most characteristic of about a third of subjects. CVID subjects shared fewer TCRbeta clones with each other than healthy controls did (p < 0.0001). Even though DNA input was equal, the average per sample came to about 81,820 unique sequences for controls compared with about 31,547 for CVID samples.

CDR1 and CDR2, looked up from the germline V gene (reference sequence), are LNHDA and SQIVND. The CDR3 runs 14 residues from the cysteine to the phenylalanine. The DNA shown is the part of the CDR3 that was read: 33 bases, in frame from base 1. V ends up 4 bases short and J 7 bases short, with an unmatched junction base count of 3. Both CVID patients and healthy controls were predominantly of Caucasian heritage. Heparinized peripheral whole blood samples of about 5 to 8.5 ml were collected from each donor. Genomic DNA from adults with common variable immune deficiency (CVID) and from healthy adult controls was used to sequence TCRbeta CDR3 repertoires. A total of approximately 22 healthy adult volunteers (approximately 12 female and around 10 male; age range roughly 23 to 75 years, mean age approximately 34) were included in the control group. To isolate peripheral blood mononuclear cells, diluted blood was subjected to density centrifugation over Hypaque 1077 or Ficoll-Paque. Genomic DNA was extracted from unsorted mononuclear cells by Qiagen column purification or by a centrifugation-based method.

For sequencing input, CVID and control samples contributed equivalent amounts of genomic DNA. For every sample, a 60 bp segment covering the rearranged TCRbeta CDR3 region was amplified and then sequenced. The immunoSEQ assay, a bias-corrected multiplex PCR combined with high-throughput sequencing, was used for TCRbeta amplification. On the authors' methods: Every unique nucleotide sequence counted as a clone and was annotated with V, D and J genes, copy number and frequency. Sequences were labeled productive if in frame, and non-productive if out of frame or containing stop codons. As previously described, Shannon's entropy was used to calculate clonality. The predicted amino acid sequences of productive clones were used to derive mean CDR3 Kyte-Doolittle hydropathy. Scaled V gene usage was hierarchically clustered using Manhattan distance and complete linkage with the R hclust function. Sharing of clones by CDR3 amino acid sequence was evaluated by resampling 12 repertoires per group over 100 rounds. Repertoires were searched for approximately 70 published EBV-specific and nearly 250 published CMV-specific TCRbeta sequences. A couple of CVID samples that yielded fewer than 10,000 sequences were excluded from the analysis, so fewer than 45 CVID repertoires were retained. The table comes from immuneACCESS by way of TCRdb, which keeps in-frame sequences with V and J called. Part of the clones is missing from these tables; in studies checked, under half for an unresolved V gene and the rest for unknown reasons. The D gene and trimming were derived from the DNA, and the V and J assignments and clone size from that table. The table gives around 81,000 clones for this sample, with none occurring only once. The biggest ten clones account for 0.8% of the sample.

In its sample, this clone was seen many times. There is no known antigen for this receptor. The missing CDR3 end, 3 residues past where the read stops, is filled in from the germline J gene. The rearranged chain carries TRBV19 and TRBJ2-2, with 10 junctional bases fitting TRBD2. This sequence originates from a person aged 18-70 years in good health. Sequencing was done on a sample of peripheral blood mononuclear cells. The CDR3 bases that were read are TGTGCCAGTAGTACCCGGACTAGCGGCGGGGAG. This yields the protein CASSTRTSGGE. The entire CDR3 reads CASSTRTSGGELFF.